This T cell receptor beta chain was sequenced for a study of CD8 T cells in ankylosing spondylitis. Study-level points and caveats: Significantly higher representation of disease-linked clones was reported for matched ankylosing spondylitis synovial fluid. A TCR beta motif of several highly homologous variants seemed to mark ankylosing spondylitis blood. Those disease-linked clones were CD8+; they were also relatively rare in peripheral blood.

This clonotype appeared many times. The antigen is unknown. The V end was cut by 2 bases, the J end by 10 bases, with 17 bases between. The germline V gene encodes CDR1 DFQATT and CDR2 SNEGSKA (reference sequence). The CDR3 consists of 13 residues. Quantitative molecular-barcoded 5'-RACE generated the TCR beta libraries. TCRdb processed the 5' RACE reads anew with MiXCR; each CDR3 protein has one entry. Of some 140,000 distinct CDR3 sequences in the sample, approximately 10% were seen once. The chain carries TRBV20-1 and TRBJ1-1; D might be TRBD1 (5 bases). This clonotype originated in a female donor with ankylosing spondylitis or in good health (not recorded which). The sample was blood, either unsorted or a sorted T cell fraction (not recorded which). The CDR3 DNA is TGCAGTGCTAGACGCCCTGCGGGGACTACAGCTTTCTTT. Its translation: CSARRPAGTTAFF.